Listed here are 24 T cell receptor beta chains from one sample, sequenced in a study of T-cell reconstitution after alpha-beta-depleted transplantation in children. Using unique molecular identifiers, the investigators prepared the TCRbeta library. MiXCR, run by TCRdb on the PCR reads, gives a single entry per CDR3 protein. This repertoire shows 97,000 or so distinct CDR3 sequences, 6% to 9% found once; its top ten account for roughly 15%. The sample in question was PBMCs, obtained before TCRalphabeta/CD19-depleted stem cell transplant. Receptors originate from a boy between 2 and 10 years old with acute lymphoblastic leukemia, due to receive a stem cell transplant.

This clonotype was recorded many times. The chain carries TRBV4-3 and TRBJ1-1; TRBD1 matches 9 bases. Germline V lookup: CDR1 LGHNA, CDR2 YSLEER. This CDR3 has 15 amino acids. V lost 2 bases and J lost 3; bases outside the gene matches: 4. CDR3 amino acids: CASSQMGQGDTEAFF. CDR3 nucleotides: TGCGCCAGCAGCCAAATGGGACAGGGTGACACTGAAGCTTTCTTT.

This clonotype was recorded at least ten times. This sequence joins TRBV6-1 and TRBJ2-2, with D perhaps given as TRBD1 or TRBD2 (5 bases each). Trimming stripped 6 bases from V and 2 bases from J, with 10 bases between. The CDR3 is 14 residues long. Germline V gene lookup returns CDR1 MNHNS and CDR2 SASEGT. The CDR3 DNA is TGTGCCAGCAGCCGAGGGGTAAACACCGGGGAGCTGTTTTTT. Its protein is CASSRGVNTGELFF.

The chain couples TRBV4-1 to TRBJ1-1; D possibly corresponds to TRBD1 (5 bases). This CDR3 has 14 amino acids. The germline V gene has CDR1 MGHRA and CDR2 YSYEKL. V gave up 2 bases and J gave up 3 bases, with 10 bases separating them. As DNA, the CDR3 is TGCGCCAGCAGCCAAAACGGGGGGGACACTGAAGCTTTCTTT. Its translation: CASSQNGGDTEAFF.

This clonotype was seen repeatedly, ten times or more. This chain connects TRBV12-3 or TRBV12-4 to TRBJ2-5; TRBD2 matches at 9 bases. J was trimmed by 6 bases and V by 5 bases; bases with no gene match: 10. The CDR3 spans 15 residues. This CDR3 reads CASSPQGGGAQTQYF. In DNA, the CDR3 is TGTGCCAGCAGTCCCCAGGGCGGGGGGGCCCAGACCCAGTACTTC.

The rearrangement links TRBV14 to TRBJ1-2; tentatively, D is TRBD1 (5 bases). Germline V CDR1 and CDR2: SGHDN, FVKESK. Trimming cost V 3 bases and J 1 base, with 24 bases left between them. This CDR3 has 19 amino acids. CDR3: CASSHRIKGQGRVNYGYTF. CDR3 DNA: TGTGCCAGCAGCCATCGCATTAAAGGACAAGGGAGAGTTAACTATGGCTACACCTTC. Together with reference TRBV14 and TRBJ1-2, the CDR3 gives the full variable domain: EAGVTQFPSHSVIEKGQTVTLRCDPISGHDNLYWYRRVMGKEIKFLLHFVKESKQDESGMPNNRFLAERTGGTYSTLKVQPAELEDSGVYFCASSHRIKGQGRVNYGYTFGSGTRLTVV.

This clonotype was seen at least ten times. V is TRBV4-3 and J is TRBJ2-7; possible D gene TRBD1, 5 bases. V lost 2 bases and J 3 bases, leaving 11 bases between the germline ends. The CDR3 extends over 14 amino acids. Germline V gene sequence: CDR1 LGHNA, CDR2 YSLEER. The CDR3 region has the DNA TGCGCCAGCAGCCAACTCGACAGCCGCTACGAGCAGTACTTC. This sequence encodes CASSQLDSRYEQYF.

This clonotype showed up many times. The chain employs TRBV9 and TRBJ2-3, with 8 bases matching TRBD2. The CDR3 length is 15 residues. The germline V gene has CDR1 SGDLS and CDR2 YYNGEE. Germline trimming cut 2 bases from V and 4 bases from J; bases unmatched to any gene: 6. CDR3 region: CASSVGSGAPDTQYF. CDR3 bases: TGTGCCAGCAGCGTGGGTAGCGGGGCCCCAGATACGCAGTATTTT.

The sample holds many counts of this clonotype. The chain links TRBV19 to TRBJ1-1; no definite D call. In germline, CDR1 is LNHDA, CDR2 SQIVND (reference sequence). V lost 2 bases, J lost 10 bases, and 14 bases lay in between. This CDR3 comprises 13 residues. The CDR3 coding sequence is TGTGCCAGTAGTATAAGAGAGGGAGCCGGAGCTTTCTTT. Translation: CASSIREGAGAFF.

The chain joins TRBV11-1 to TRBJ1-2; 7 bases match TRBD1. Germline V CDR1 and CDR2: SGHAT, FQDESV (reference sequence). The CDR3 has 15 residues. V was clipped by 5 bases and J by 1 base; unmatched bases: 7. CDR3 coding DNA: TGTGCCAGCAGCCCGGGACAGACCCATAACTATGGCTACACCTTC. Encoded protein: CASSPGQTHNYGYTF.

The rearrangement links TRBV7-8 to TRBJ2-7, with D hard to call. The CDR3 totals 17 residues. Looked up from germline, CDR1 is SGHVS and CDR2 is FQNEAQ. Trimming removed 5 bases at V and 6 bases at J, with 26 bases between. This CDR3 is CASSAHWESSVAGEQYF. CDR3 bases: TGTGCCAGCAGCGCCCATTGGGAAAGCAGTGTCGCCGGCGAGCAGTACTTC.

This clonotype was detected a few times. The gene calls are TRBV4-2 and TRBJ2-7; perhaps D is TRBD1 or TRBD2 (6 bases each). CDR3 length equals 16 residues. V lost 1 base and J lost 2, with 15 bases in between. Germline V CDR1 and CDR2: LGHNA, YNFKEQ. The CDR3 sequence is CASSQGGGRVTYEQYF. The CDR3 DNA reads TGTGCCAGCAGCCAAGGAGGGGGGCGGGTTACCTACGAGCAGTACTTC.

The chain is built from TRBV6-1 and TRBJ1-2; TRBD1 aligns across 8 bases. Germline V gene sequence: CDR1 MNHNS, CDR2 SASEGT. This CDR3 spans 16 amino acids. Losses at the gene ends were 6 bases for V and 3 bases for J; bases not matched to a gene: 12. This chain's CDR3 is CASSPEGDRSYYGYTF. The CDR3 DNA follows: TGTGCCAGCAGCCCAGAGGGGGACAGGTCCTACTATGGCTACACCTTC.

This clonotype appeared a single time. This may come from a read error, since a much larger clone is one base off. V gene TRBV7-8 combines with J gene TRBJ2-7, with a weak D call TRBD1 (5 bases). CDR3 size: 12 residues. The germline V gene has CDR1 SGHVS and CDR2 FQNEAQ. CDR3 DNA: TGTGCCAGCAGCTTGGACAACTACGAGCGGTACTTC. Protein sequence: CASSLDNYERYF.

This sequence joins TRBV2 and TRBJ1-2; unclear D gene. This CDR3 region has 14 residues. V was pared by 4 bases and J by 2 bases, with 11 bases between. Germline V CDR1 and CDR2: SNHLY, FYNNEI. The CDR3 region is CASSVRVQNYGYTF. The CDR3 coding sequence is TGTGCCAGCAGTGTTCGAGTCCAAAACTATGGCTACACCTTC.

This clonotype was recorded at least ten times. The gene calls are TRBV6-1 and TRBJ2-5; perhaps TRBD2 as D (5 bases). Trimming removed 8 bases at V and 2 bases at J, with 15 bases between. The CDR3 is 14 amino acids. Germline V CDR1 and CDR2: MNHNS, SASEGT. CDR3 DNA: TGTGCCAGCTCTAGGCGGGCCAATCAAGAGACCCAGTACTTC. It yields the protein CASSRRANQETQYF.

This clonotype was picked up one time. The V call is TRBV4-2, the J call TRBJ2-4, with TRBD2 as a possible D gene (7 bases). The V gene lost 0 bases and the J gene lost 0 bases, with 15 bases spanning the gap. The CDR3 length is 18 residues. Germline V lookup: CDR1 LGHNA, CDR2 YNFKEQ. The CDR3 coding sequence is TGTGCCAGCAGCCAAGATTGGTCGGGGGGCATAGCCAAAAACATTCAGTACTTC. Protein: CASSQDWSGGIAKNIQYF.

In its sample, this clonotype was seen many times. This chain links TRBV12-3 or TRBV12-4 with TRBJ1-5; unclear D gene. V lost 4 bases and J 3 bases, leaving 10 bases between the germline ends. The CDR3 totals 14 residues. In nucleotides, the CDR3 is TGTGCCAGCAGTTCAGGACGGATCAATCAGCCCCAGCATTTT. It translates to CASSSGRINQPQHF.

The rearrangement links TRBV4-1 to TRBJ2-5; TRBD2 matches 11 bases. The CDR3 contains 17 residues. Trimming took 0 bases from V and 3 from J; bases not matched to a gene: 6. CDR1 and CDR2 (germline): MGHRA, YSYEKL. CDR3 in DNA: TGCGCCAGCAGCCAAGATCCTAGCGGGGGGCGAGAAGAGACCCAGTACTTC. As protein: CASSQDPSGGREETQYF.

This clonotype showed up many times. This chain uses TRBV7-9 with TRBJ1-1, with D possibly being TRBD1 (6 bases). Trimming removed 5 bases from V and 3 bases from J, with 16 bases in between. This CDR3 spans 15 amino acids. Germline V gives CDR1 SEHNR, CDR2 FQNEAQ (reference sequence). CDR3 bases: TGTGCCAGCAGCATAAGGGGGGACATACACACTGAAGCTTTCTTT. Residues: CASSIRGDIHTEAFF.

This clonotype was counted only a few times. V gene TRBV6-1 combines with J gene TRBJ2-1, with a weak D call TRBD2 (7 bases). The ends were cut back, 1 base at V and 4 bases at J, with 14 bases in the middle. Germline values: CDR1 MNHNS, CDR2 SASEGT. This CDR3 region has 16 residues. The CDR3 nucleotides are TGTGCCAGCAGTGAAGAGGGGGGGGGGAGATACAATGAGCAGTTCTTC. It is translated as CASSEEGGGRYNEQFF.

This clonotype was recorded at least ten times. The chain uses TRBV3-1 and TRBJ2-7, with D possibly being TRBD1 or TRBD2 (5 bases each). Germline V CDR1 and CDR2: LGHDT, YNNKEL (reference sequence). V was shortened by 4 bases and J by 13 bases, with 17 bases between the two germline ends. The CDR3 runs 12 residues. CDR3 sequence reads: CASSPQPGRAYF. The CDR3, as DNA: TGTGCCAGCAGCCCACAACCGGGACGGGCCTACTTC.

The chain is built from TRBV29-1 and TRBJ2-5, with D unclear. The length of the CDR3 is 12 residues. Germline V gene lookup returns CDR1 SQVTM and CDR2 ANQGSEA. Trimming stripped 2 bases from V and 0 bases from J, with 4 bases between. In DNA form, the CDR3 reads TGCAGCGTTGAATTCCACCAAGAGACCCAGTACTTC. It is translated as CSVEFHQETQYF.

This clonotype turned up a few times. The chain is built from TRBV7-2 and TRBJ2-7, with 10 bases fitting TRBD2. Germline V gene lookup returns CDR1 SGHTA and CDR2 FQGNSA. J gave up 0 bases and V 6 bases, and 8 bases lay outside the gene matches. The length of the CDR3 is 16 residues. The CDR3 sequence is CASSIQSGGASYEQYF. CDR3 DNA: TGTGCCAGCAGTATTCAAAGCGGGGGGGCCTCCTACGAGCAGTACTTC.

This clonotype was recorded a few times. The gene calls are TRBV6-5 and TRBJ1-2; TRBD1 might be the D (6 bases). The germline V gene encodes CDR1 MNHEY and CDR2 SVGAGI. Between the trimmed V and J ends, which lost 2 bases and 6 bases, there was a span of 22 bases. This CDR3 has 17 amino acids. CDR3: CASSYRLDRSWKDGYTF. Written as DNA, the CDR3 is TGTGCCAGCAGTTACCGCTTAGACAGGTCCTGGAAGGATGGCTACACCTTC.